The present entry profiles one T cell receptor beta chain with its context. Its target is unknown. This sample is part of a study of regulatory T cells in long-lasting Graves disease. HTBI primers from iRepertoire and Arm-PCR of CDR3 regions yielded the TCR beta libraries. In the source study's methods: Identified across the samples were 62 TRBV segments and around 14 TRBJ segments. Using its own MiXCR run on the multiplex PCR reads, TCRdb lists one record per CDR3 protein. The V and J calls reflect TCRdb's pipeline rather than the authors' work. The sample yields roughly 410,000 distinct CDR3 sequences, approximately 16% seen once. The CDR3 sequence is 14 residues long. Trimming took off 5 bases at V and 5 bases at J, with 13 bases between the two ends. CDR1 is SGHDT, CDR2 YYEEEE, per germline. Time point defined: newly diagnosed GD, antithyroid drugs for less than 3 months. RNA from PBMCs was the source of the TCR library.

Findings of the study overall: TRBV28, TRBJ1-2 and TRBJ2-5 emerged as the favored segments in persistent disease. Persistent patients shared some 2,900 public clonotypes among themselves. Newly diagnosed patients shared fewer, at more than 850.

These data are also associated with another study on T cells in Graves' hyperthyroidism and ophthalmopathy.

The chain has TRBV5-6 and TRBJ1-4; D is possibly TRBD1 (6 bases). Sequences were derived from peripheral blood mononuclear cells (PBMCs), sampled at new diagnosis, from a patient treated with antithyroid drugs. This sequence originates from a woman aged 40 to 49 with Graves disease. CDR3 nucleotides: TGTGCCAGCAGTCAAGGGACATTAAATGAAAAACTGTTTTTT. This gives the protein CASSQGTLNEKLFF. Supplemented by reference TRBV5-6 and TRBJ1-4, the full variable domain reads DAGVTQSPTHLIKTRGQQVTLRCSPKSGHDTVSWYQQALGQGPQFIFQYYEEEERQRGNFPDRFSGHQFPNYSSELNVNALLLGDSALYLCASSQGTLNEKLFFGSGTQLSVL.